This T cell receptor (beta chain) was observed in a study of blood T cell repertoires in COVID-19 (TCRdb year 2020). Regarding the research as a whole: Samples covering the acute and convalescent phases of COVID-19 were provided by collaborators in the United States, Italy and Spain. Where available, HLA class I and class II types were obtained from metadata supplied by the sample provider rather than from assay-based typing. The material from the prospective study consisted of cDNA or gDNA derived from T cells, B-cell-depleted T cells, or PBMCs. Nearly every sample came with metadata listing a de-identified subject ID, COVID-19 status, age in years and sex. Deeply sampled blood TCRbeta repertoires from subjects exposed to, actively infected with, or recovered from COVID-19 were included in the dataset. A freely available public database, intended as a resource for researchers studying the immune response to SARS-CoV-2, is where the repertoires were released. Samples came from the ongoing ImmuneRACE study (first 160 participants) plus 1,254 subjects from 6 global collaborators.

The paper's findings and limits, for the study overall: How much clinical and demographic metadata was included differed by source and by participant, and the metadata was provided uncurated.

CDR3 length: 14 amino acids, cysteine to phenylalanine. Just CDR3 DNA is preserved here, 42 bases in frame from base 1. V trim: 5 bases; J trim: 7 bases; unmatched bases: 5. Taken from the germline V gene (reference sequence), the CDR1 and CDR2 loops are LGHDT and YNNKEL. TCRbeta CDR3 regions were amplified from genomic DNA using the immunoSEQ Assay, a bias-controlled multiplex PCR. The study's processing was this. The number of nucleated cells in each sample was estimated from the amplification of reference gene primers within the assay. Sequence reads were collapsed and filtered to measure the absolute abundance of every unique TCRbeta CDR3 rearrangement. For each sample, productive Simpson clonality was calculated by taking the square root of Simpson's diversity index across productive rearrangements. The immuneACCESS repertoire file appears here via TCRdb, limited to in-frame rearrangements. These files lack a portion of the clones; in checked studies, under half of the deficit traces to unresolved V genes, and the cause of the others is not known. D and trimming were read from the DNA, whereas the V and J calls and clone size are those reported in that table. The sample table holds fewer than 250,000 clones, of which just over 85% were seen once. The ten largest clones capture about 4.5% of the sample.

Whole blood was collected in K2EDTA tubes by collaborating institutions according to the institutions' own protocols. Collaborator samples were shipped for TCRbeta analysis as frozen whole blood, isolated PBMCs, or DNA extracted from either sample type. This clone was seen a single time. It has no known antigen specificity. Nothing much larger sits one base from this clone, and base qualities are not available. Sequenced input: peripheral blood. Rearrangement joined TRBV3-1 (or the pseudogene TRBV3-2) to TRBJ1-6, with 7 bases aligning to TRBD1. This receptor was identified in a man aged 50 or older with acute or convalescent COVID-19. The sequence in DNA is TGTGCCAGCAGCTTTACAGGGGTGAATTCACCCCTCCACTTT. This is translated as CASSFTGVNSPLHF.